Each of the 29 T cell receptor beta chains below was sequenced from the same sample in a study of shared clonotypes between healthy human individuals. The repertoire was sequenced with immunoSEQ multiplex PCR; TCRdb's copy has only in-frame clones and lacks some. Here the sample spans approximately 980,000 clones, 76% being singletons. Sequenced sample: memory CD4+ T cells sorted from blood. Subset of the sample: CD45RA-negative fraction. The source is a man aged 18 to 29 in good health.

The chain is built from TRBV28 and TRBJ2-7; TRBD1 might be the D (5 bases). Trimming removed 3 bases from V and 5 bases from J, with 11 bases in between. The germline CDR1 and CDR2 sequences are MDHEN and SYDVKM. CDR3 length equals 13 residues. The CDR3 spells CASSLPGFHEQYF. Written as DNA, the CDR3 is TGTGCCAGCAGTTTGCCAGGGTTCCACGAGCAGTACTTC.

V usage is TRBV5-6 and J usage is TRBJ2-7; 16 positions match TRBD2. Unmatched junction bases numbered 3, after V lost 4 bases and J lost 2 bases. The CDR3 sequence is 16 residues long. The germline gives CDR1 SGHDT, CDR2 YYEEEE. CDR3 DNA: TGTGCCAGCAGCCCGGGACTAGCGGGGGGGACCTACGAGCAGTACTTC. It translates to CASSPGLAGGTYEQYF.

This clone was observed a few times. The V call is TRBV7-7, the J call TRBJ2-5, with TRBD2 identical over 8 bases. After removal of 10 bases from V and 5 bases from J, the junction contained 9 bases not matched to a gene. Per the germline V gene, CDR1 is SSHAT and CDR2 is FNYEAQ (reference sequence). The CDR3 is made up of 13 amino acids. CDR3 in DNA: TGTGCCATATGGGATCGACTAGCGGAGACCCAGTACTTC. Amino acids: CAIWDRLAETQYF.

This clone was observed once. The rearrangement uses TRBV20-1 and TRBJ2-7; unclear D gene. CDR1 is DFQATT and CDR2 is SNEGSKA in the germline V gene (reference sequence). CDR3 length: 11 amino acids. The V and J ends lost 6 bases and 1 base respectively, with 7 bases between them. The CDR3 DNA reads TGCAGTGCGAAGACTTCCTACGAGCAGTACTTC. Amino acids: CSAKTSYEQYF.

Concerning this clone itself: The same CDR3 can be traced to other DNA sequences in this sample. The rearrangement uses TRBV2 and TRBJ1-4; the match to TRBD1 covers 9 bases. The CDR3 is made up of 15 amino acids. With 2 bases clipped from V and 5 bases from J, the junction kept 3 bases outside the gene matches. The V gene's germline CDR1 is SNHLY and CDR2 FYNNEI. The CDR3 sequence is CASSESGTGNEKLFF. The CDR3 DNA follows: TGTGCCAGCAGTGAATCGGGGACAGGGAATGAAAAACTGTTTTTT. Full variable domain (missing parts from reference TRBV2 and TRBJ1-4): EPEVTQTPSHQVTQMGQEVILRCVPISNHLYFYWYRQILGQKVEFLVSFYNNEISEKSEIFDDQFSVERPDGSNFTLKIRSTKLEDSAMYFCASSESGTGNEKLFFGSGTQLSVL.

V usage is TRBV11-2 and J usage is TRBJ2-2; 8 positions match TRBD1. Per germline, CDR1 SGHAT and CDR2 FQNNGV. Unmatched junction bases numbered 5, after V lost 5 bases and J lost 0 bases. This CDR3 is 16 amino acids long. For the CDR3, the DNA is TGTGCCAGCAGCCTATGGACAGGGCCGAACACCGGGGAGCTGTTTTTT. Protein product: CASSLWTGPNTGELFF.

Notes on this clone: This specimen includes other DNA sequences encoding the same CDR3. The CDR3 is CSVVRGNTEAFF. The CDR3 region has the DNA TGCAGCGTTGTTAGGGGCAACACTGAAGCTTTCTTT. The chain has TRBV29-1 and TRBJ1-1, with a possible D match to TRBD1 (5 bases). The CDR3 has 12 residues. Germline V lookup: CDR1 SQVTM, CDR2 ANQGSEA. Trimming took off 4 bases at V and 2 bases at J, with 8 bases between the two ends.

The V call is TRBV6-1, the J call TRBJ1-6; no definite D call. V shed 2 bases and J shed 5 bases, with 10 bases lying between them. There are 15 residues in the CDR3. Germline V CDR1 and CDR2: MNHNS, SASEGT. The CDR3 bases are TGTGCCAGCAGTGAATGGGAGTGGGATAATTCACCCCTCCACTTT. Translation gives CASSEWEWDNSPLHF.

The chain is built from TRBV5-4 and TRBJ2-2, with 7 bases matching TRBD2. The CDR3 runs 19 residues. The junction had 14 bases not matched to a gene; V was cut back by 0 bases and J by 3 bases. Germline assignment: CDR1 SGHNT and CDR2 YYREEE (reference sequence). CDR3 in amino acids: CASSLGSKSVAGDTGELFF. In DNA, the CDR3 is TGTGCCAGCAGCTTGGGATCGAAGAGTGTTGCGGGAGACACCGGGGAGCTGTTTTTT.

The V and J genes are TRBV7-9 and TRBJ1-1, with no clear D. CDR3 size: 14 residues. The V gene lost 3 bases and the J gene lost 5 bases, with 13 bases spanning the gap. CDR1 is SEHNR, CDR2 FQNEAQ, per germline (reference sequence). CDR3 loop: CASSFGERRTEAFF. CDR3 coding DNA: TGTGCCAGCAGCTTCGGCGAACGGAGAACTGAAGCTTTCTTT.

This clone was observed a handful of times. The chain recombines TRBV5-1 with TRBJ2-1; 8 nucleotides line up with TRBD2. The V segment lost 2 bases and the J segment 9 bases; nucleotides outside the gene matches: 10. Germline CDR1 reads SGHRS; CDR2 reads YFSETQ. The CDR3 sequence is 15 residues long. The CDR3 loop is CASSFDLAGYSEQFF. CDR3 nucleotides: TGCGCCAGCAGCTTCGATCTAGCGGGTTATAGTGAGCAGTTCTTC.

This clone was observed at least ten times. Other DNA sequences in the sample encode the same CDR3. The rearrangement links TRBV11-3 to TRBJ2-1; 8 positions agree with TRBD1. The CDR3 contains 15 residues. CDR1 is SGHNT, CDR2 YENEEA, per germline. Losses at the gene ends were 1 base for V and 2 bases for J; bases not matched to a gene: 1. In nucleotides, the CDR3 is TGTGCCAGCAGCTTAGGACAGGGGACCTACAATGAGCAGTTCTTC. Residues: CASSLGQGTYNEQFF.

The chain is built from TRBV7-3 and TRBJ2-1; a weak D match, TRBD2 (6 bases). Germline assignment: CDR1 SGHTA and CDR2 FQGTGA. The CDR3 has 13 amino acids. Trimming took off 4 bases at V and 10 bases at J, with 14 bases between the two ends. The CDR3 reads CASSSHPGGEQFF. CDR3 sequence (DNA): TGTGCCAGCAGCTCCCATCCTGGAGGGGAGCAGTTCTTC.

This clone was seen a handful of times. The chain carries TRBV6-1 and TRBJ1-3; D call uncertain. The germline V gene encodes CDR1 MNHNS and CDR2 SASEGT. V lost 7 bases, J lost 0 bases, and 4 bases lay in between. The CDR3 loop spans 12 amino acids. CDR3 sequence (DNA): TGTGCCAGCACGGTCTCTGGAAACACCATATATTTT. It is translated as CASTVSGNTIYF.

The CDR3: CASSAIQGSGQPQHF. CDR3 DNA: TGTGCCAGCAGCGCGATACAGGGAAGTGGTCAGCCCCAGCATTTT. The chain has TRBV2 and TRBJ1-5; a weak D match, TRBD1 (6 bases). CDR3 length equals 15 residues. Trimming removed 6 bases from V and 6 bases from J, with 18 bases in between. Germline V gene sequence: CDR1 SNHLY, CDR2 FYNNEI.

The CDR3 reads CASSPKPGLAGGDTQYF. The CDR3, as DNA: TGTGCCAGCAGCCCAAAGCCGGGACTAGCGGGAGGGGATACGCAGTATTTT. The chain recombines TRBV21-1 with TRBJ2-3; TRBD2, as called in the table, went unchecked against the DNA. TRBV21-1 is described as a pseudogene. The CDR3 extends over 17 amino acids.

This sequence joins TRBV18 and TRBJ1-2, with no clear D. V dropped 5 bases and J dropped 3 bases, with 10 bases sitting between them. The CDR3 runs to 13 residues. In germline, CDR1 is KGHSH, CDR2 LQKENI. CDR3 protein: CASSYGSDYGYTF. CDR3 DNA sequence: TGTGCCAGCTCATACGGGTCGGACTATGGCTACACCTTC.

The J gene is TRBJ1-2, the V gene TRBV6-6, with 7 positions matching TRBD1. The V gene's germline CDR1 is MNHNY and CDR2 SVGAGI (reference sequence). V lost 0 bases to trimming and J lost 8 bases; unmatched junction nucleotides: 6. CDR3 size: 14 residues. The CDR3 coding sequence is TGTGCCAGCAGTTACTCAGACAGGGAGGGCGGCTACACCTTC. It yields the protein CASSYSDREGGYTF.

The chain employs TRBV30 and TRBJ1-2; 8 nucleotides match TRBD1. Trimming removed 2 bases from V and 8 bases from J; junction bases left unmatched: 7. The CDR3 loop spans 13 amino acids. In germline, CDR1 is GTSNPN, CDR2 SVGIG (reference sequence). CDR3 nucleotide sequence: TGTGCCTGGAGTTCCGGACAGGGAAGGGGCTACACCTTC. Its translation: CAWSSGQGRGYTF.

V usage is TRBV5-6 and J usage is TRBJ1-2; D is perhaps TRBD1 (5 bases). CDR3 length equals 16 residues. CDR1 and CDR2 (germline): SGHDT, YYEEEE. Trimming cost V 0 bases and J 4 bases, with 16 bases left between them. The CDR3 region is CASSLDPRGGGYGYTF. In DNA, the CDR3 is TGTGCCAGCAGCTTGGATCCCCGTGGGGGGGGCTATGGCTACACCTTC.

The J gene is TRBJ2-1, the V gene TRBV5-4; 11 positions match TRBD2. This CDR3 is 15 amino acids long. The V gene end was trimmed by 5 bases and the J gene end by 8 bases; junction bases not matched to a gene: 9. CDR1 is SGHNT and CDR2 is YYREEE in the germline V gene (reference sequence). The CDR3 nucleotides read TGTGCCAGCAGTGCTCAGCTAGCGGGGGGCGATGAGCAGTTCTTC. Its protein product is CASSAQLAGGDEQFF.

This chain uses TRBV5-1 with TRBJ2-3; TRBD1 agrees at 8 bases. The CDR3 contains 15 residues. The V gene's germline CDR1 is SGHRS and CDR2 YFSETQ. After removal of 0 bases from V and 5 bases from J, the junction contained 5 bases not matched to a gene. The CDR3, as DNA: TGCGCCAGCAGCTTGGAAGGACAGGGAGTAGATACGCAGTATTTT. Protein sequence: CASSLEGQGVDTQYF.

About this clone itself: The sample contains more than one DNA sequence encoding this CDR3. This sequence joins TRBV28 and TRBJ2-7; 10 bases match TRBD1. J was trimmed by 2 bases and V by 5 bases; bases with no gene match: 6. Germline lookup yields CDR1 MDHEN and CDR2 SYDVKM. This CDR3 is 15 amino acids long. This CDR3 is CASSPPGQGTYEQYF. The CDR3 nucleotides are TGTGCCAGCAGTCCCCCGGGACAGGGGACCTACGAGCAGTACTTC.

This clone appeared once. This chain connects TRBV7-2 to TRBJ1-4, with D unresolved. This CDR3 is built from 15 residues. Trimming removed 2 bases at V and 0 bases at J, with 7 bases between. Per the germline V gene, CDR1 is SGHTA and CDR2 is FQGNSA. CDR3 nucleotides: TGTGCCAGCAGCTTACAGGTTGCAACTAATGAAAAACTGTTTTTT. Protein: CASSLQVATNEKLFF.

The chain carries TRBV7-2 and TRBJ2-7; 8 bases agree with TRBD2. Germline V lookup: CDR1 SGHTA, CDR2 FQGNSA. CDR3 length: 15 residues. Trimming cost V 1 base and J 2 bases; bases outside gene matches: 4. CDR3 in DNA: TGTGCCAGCAGCTTAGGCGGGAGGAGTACCTACGAGCAGTACTTC. Its protein product is CASSLGGRSTYEQYF.

This chain joins TRBV5-1 and TRBJ1-2; 10 bases line up with TRBD1. Per the germline V gene, CDR1 is SGHRS and CDR2 is YFSETQ. This CDR3 has 16 residues. V lost 0 bases to trimming and J lost 4 bases; unmatched junction nucleotides: 6. The CDR3 nucleotides read TGCGCCAGCAGCTTGGGACAGGGGGCGGTTAGCTATGGCTACACCTTC. The encoded protein is CASSLGQGAVSYGYTF.

The chain has TRBV10-3 and TRBJ1-4; 7 bases align to TRBD1. V trimming: 11 bases; J trimming: 5 bases; junction bases outside the gene matches: 8. From germline, CDR1 is ENHRY and CDR2 SYGVKD. CDR3 length: 13 residues. CDR3 residues: CASAPDRNEKLFF. DNA for the CDR3: TGTGCCTCTGCTCCGGACAGGAATGAAAAACTGTTTTTT.

This clone has more than one count but fewer than ten. The chain links TRBV30 to TRBJ1-6; TRBD1 matches 7 bases. V gave up 2 bases and J gave up 10 bases; unmatched junction bases: 5. Germline V gives CDR1 GTSNPN, CDR2 SVGIG (reference sequence). The CDR3 consists of 13 residues. CDR3 protein: CAWSLGTESPLHF. The CDR3 DNA reads TGTGCCTGGAGTCTTGGGACAGAATCACCCCTCCACTTT. Combining the CDR3 with reference TRBV30 and TRBJ1-6 gives the whole variable domain SQTIHQWPATLVQPVGSPLSLECTVEGTSNPNLYWYRQAAGRGLQLLFYSVGIGQISSEVPQNLSASRPQDRQFILSSKKLLLSDSGFYLCAWSLGTESPLHFGNGTRLTVT.

The chain's CDR3 is CASSLDEGTGANVLTF. The CDR3, as DNA: TGTGCCAGCAGCCTTGATGAGGGGACTGGGGCCAACGTCCTGACTTTC. The chain joins TRBV7-8 to TRBJ2-6, with D perhaps matching TRBD1 or TRBD2 (5 bases each). The germline V gene has CDR1 SGHVS and CDR2 FQNEAQ. This CDR3 comprises 16 residues. The germline V and J ends were trimmed by 5 bases and 2 bases, with 13 bases remaining between them.